This T cell receptor (beta chain) was identified in a study of T cell repertoires in cytomegalovirus infection. Study at large: As its CMV epitopes, the study selected recently identified HLA-C-restricted and well-studied HLA-B-restricted targets. Both a matching HLA type and CMV infection were indicated by public TCR beta signatures. Overall study findings and caveats: It was HLA-C-restricted CMV-specific TCR beta clonotypes that dominated the response ex vivo. The study identified carriers of CMV plus the relevant HLA from cumulative public TCR beta family frequency.

TCRdb used MiXCR to reprocess the reads, holding one entry per CDR3 protein. The data hold approximately 300,000 distinct CDR3 sequences, with just under 25% observed a single time. V was cut by 0 bases and J by 4 bases, with 10 bases left in between. Germline V lookup: CDR1 MNHEY, CDR2 SMNVEV (reference sequence). The CDR3 contains 15 residues. There are a few counts of this clonotype. The antigen is not known. The chain joins TRBV27 to TRBJ2-1; D ambiguous. This clonotype was obtained from a human donor in good health (CMV status not recorded). Some clones in this sample may be carry-over from other donors' samples. The source was cultured PBMCs, collected from culture after CMV antigen stimulation. The CDR3: CASSLSGIRYNEQFF. The CDR3 region has the DNA TGTGCCAGCAGTTTATCGGGGATTCGATACAATGAGCAGTTCTTC.